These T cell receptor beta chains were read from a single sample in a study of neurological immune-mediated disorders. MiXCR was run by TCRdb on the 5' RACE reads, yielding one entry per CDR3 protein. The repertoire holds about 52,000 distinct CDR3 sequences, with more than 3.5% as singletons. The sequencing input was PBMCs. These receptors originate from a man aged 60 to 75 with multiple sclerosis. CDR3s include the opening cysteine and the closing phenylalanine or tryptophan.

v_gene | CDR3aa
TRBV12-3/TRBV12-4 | CASSLAGQGAEKLFF
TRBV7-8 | CASSLTGDGYNEQFF
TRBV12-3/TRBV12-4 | CASVEVDGELFF
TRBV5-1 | CASSSPRGNTEAFF
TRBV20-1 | CSARDPGQGITNYGYTF
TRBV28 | CASSSWGYTF
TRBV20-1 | CSARDGGGRSTDTQYF
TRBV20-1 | CSASLRQGVLTTEAFF
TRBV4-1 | CASTNSEQPYNSPLHF
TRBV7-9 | CASSFEGKSTEAFF
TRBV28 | CASTLGTSKSEQYF
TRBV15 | CATSRELASQETQYF
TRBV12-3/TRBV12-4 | CASSFYTGGSTDTQYF
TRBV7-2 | CASSHKPPSSVNTGELFF
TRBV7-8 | CASSTGQNTEAFF
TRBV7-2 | CASNRDKDQPQHF
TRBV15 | CATSRDRGVYQPQHF
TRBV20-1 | CSARAGTSGVPSGDTQYF
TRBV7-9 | CASSFDKEDGNQPQHF
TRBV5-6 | CASSGQGWGYGYTF
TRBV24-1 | CATGRFGNEQFF
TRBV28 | CASSLIGQGAGELFF
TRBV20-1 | CSARPRLNYNEQFF
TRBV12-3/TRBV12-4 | CASSFSINQPQHF
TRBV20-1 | CSATGTSGSNEQFF
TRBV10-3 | CAISTGLAGGELFF
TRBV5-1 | CASSPGQGYQKGLQSPLHF
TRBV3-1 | CASSLGRKNEQFF
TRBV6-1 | CASASLDRGLFQPQHF
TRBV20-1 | CSYTGGGVRINEQFF
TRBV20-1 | CSRPGLAYNEQFF
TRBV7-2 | CASSFSPGELFF
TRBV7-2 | CASSSRTGSYGYTF
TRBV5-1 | CASSLAGTSQETQYF
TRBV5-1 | CASSPKLNTEAFF
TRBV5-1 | CASSLQPGGDLKGGTEAFF
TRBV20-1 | CSASFINYEQYF
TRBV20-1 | CSAPKPGGGNEQFF
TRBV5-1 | CASSLEGAAYNEQFF
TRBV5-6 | CASSLGRTGSSPLHF
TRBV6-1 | CASRINRGGYTF